This entry is about one T cell receptor beta chain. The specificity of this receptor is unknown. Base qualities are not provided; no much larger clone lies one nucleotide away. Trimming removed 4 bases from V and 11 bases from J, leaving 24 bases between the germline ends. Spanning cysteine to phenylalanine, the CDR3 consists of 15 amino acids. Only the CDR3 region is kept as DNA, spanning 45 bases read in frame from base 1. The CDR1 and CDR2 encoded by the germline V gene are SGHDT and YYEEEE. These data are taken from a study of T cells after somatic rescue of genetic block (dated by TCRdb to the early 2020s). Study-level background: What the study looked at was long-term robustness, specifically in a T-cell system that came about through somatic rescue of a genetic block in T-cell development.

Library creation used the immunoSEQ multiplex PCR assay. TCRdb stores this immuneACCESS table with in-frame sequences only. Part of the clones is absent; in the studies checked, under half of the shortfall reflects unresolved V genes, and no reason is known for the rest. The table for this sample lists 85,000 to 90,000 clones; more than 80% of them were counted only once. Of the sample, around 1.6% falls within the top ten clones. The rearranged chain carries TRBV5-6 and TRBJ1-1, and TRBD1 may be the D gene, going by 6 matching bases. This receptor was obtained from a woman between 18 and 29 years old. The sample comprised peripheral blood mononuclear cells (PBMCs). The DNA sequence is TGTGCCAGCAGCACCCCGCACCAAGGGGGGGACGGGGCTTTCTTT. Its amino acids are CASSTPHQGGDGAFF.